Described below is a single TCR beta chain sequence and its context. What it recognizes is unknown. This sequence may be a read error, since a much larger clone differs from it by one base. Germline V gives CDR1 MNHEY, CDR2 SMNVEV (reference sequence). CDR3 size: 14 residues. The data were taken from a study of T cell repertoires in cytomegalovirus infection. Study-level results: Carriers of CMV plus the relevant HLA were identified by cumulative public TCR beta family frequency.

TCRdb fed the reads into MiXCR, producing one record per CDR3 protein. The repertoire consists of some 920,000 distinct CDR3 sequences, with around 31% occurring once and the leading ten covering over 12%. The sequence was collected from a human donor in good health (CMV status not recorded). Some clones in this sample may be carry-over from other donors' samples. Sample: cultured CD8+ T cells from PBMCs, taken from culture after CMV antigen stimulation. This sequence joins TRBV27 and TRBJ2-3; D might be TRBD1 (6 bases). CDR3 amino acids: CASMGQPSTDSQYF. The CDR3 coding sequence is TGTGCCAGCATGGGACAACCGAGCACAGATTCGCAGTATTTT.